Detailed here is one T cell receptor (beta chain). Each CDR3 protein gets one entry after TCRdb re-called the 5' RACE reads with MiXCR. The table has 520,000 or so distinct CDR3 sequences, roughly a fifth seen once. The entry originates in a study of identical twins. V lost 3 bases to trimming and J lost 5 bases, with 7 bases between them. From germline, CDR1 is SGHNT and CDR2 YENEEA. The length of the CDR3 is 12 residues. Separately, the same data were catalogued under a study of T cells expressing NK-cell markers.

The TCR sequence derives from a woman in her late teens or twenties in good health. The chain recombines TRBV11-3 with TRBJ2-5; no firm D call. Sequences were obtained from CD4+ T cells sorted from blood. CDR3 DNA: TGTGCCAGCAGCTTTTGGTGGGAGACCCAGTACTTC. This sequence encodes CASSFWWETQYF.